A single sample is the source of the 2 T cell receptor beta chains below, sequenced in a study of monozygotic twins with inflammatory bowel disease. TCRdb reprocessed the 5' RACE reads, with one entry per CDR3 protein and no DNA. The sample totals roughly 320,000 distinct CDR3 sequences. The sample taken for sequencing was blood. These receptors were obtained from a human donor with ulcerative colitis or Crohn's disease, or a healthy co-twin of an affected twin (not recorded which).

The chain uses TRBV11-2 and TRBJ2-7; TCRdb proposes TRBD1, but this gene call is untestable without DNA. Germline assignment: CDR1 SGHAT and CDR2 FQNNGV. The CDR3 spans 14 residues. The CDR3 region is CASSSGLSSYEQYF. Combining the CDR3 with reference TRBV11-2 and TRBJ2-7 gives the whole variable domain EAGVAQSPRYKIIEKRQSVAFWCNPISGHATLYWYQQILGQGPKLLIQFQNNGVVDDSQLPKDRFSAERLKGVDSTLKIQPAKLEDSAVYLCASSSGLSSYEQYFGPGTRLTVT.

This sequence joins TRBV4-2 and TRBJ2-5. From germline, CDR1 is LGHNA and CDR2 YNFKEQ. This CDR3 region has 14 residues. CDR3 region: CASSQTPYQETQYF.